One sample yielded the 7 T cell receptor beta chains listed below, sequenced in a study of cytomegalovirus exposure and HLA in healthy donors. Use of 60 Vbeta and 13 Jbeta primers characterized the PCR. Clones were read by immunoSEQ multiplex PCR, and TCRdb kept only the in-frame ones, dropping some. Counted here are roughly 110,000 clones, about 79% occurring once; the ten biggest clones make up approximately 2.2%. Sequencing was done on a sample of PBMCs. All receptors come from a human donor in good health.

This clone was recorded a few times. CDR3 bases: TGTGCCAGCAGCGTATACGCGGAACCTGAATATGGCTACACCTTC. This codes for CASSVYAEPEYGYTF. The chain carries TRBV9 and TRBJ1-2; D not certain. The V gene's germline CDR1 is SGDLS and CDR2 YYNGEE. Between the trimmed V and J ends, which lost 1 base and 5 bases, there was a span of 15 bases. The CDR3 spans 15 residues.

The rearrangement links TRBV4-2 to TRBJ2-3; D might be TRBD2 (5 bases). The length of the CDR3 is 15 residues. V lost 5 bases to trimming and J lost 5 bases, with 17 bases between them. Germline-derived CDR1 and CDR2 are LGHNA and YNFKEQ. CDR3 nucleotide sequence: TGTGCCAGCAGCGCACATACTACGGGGATAGATACGCAGTATTTT. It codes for CASSAHTTGIDTQYF.

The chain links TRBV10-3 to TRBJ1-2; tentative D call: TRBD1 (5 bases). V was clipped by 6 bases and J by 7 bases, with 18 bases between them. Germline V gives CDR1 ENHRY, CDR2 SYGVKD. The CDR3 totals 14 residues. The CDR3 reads CAIRGGAPVGGYTF. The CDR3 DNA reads TGTGCCATCAGGGGAGGGGCCCCGGTGGGTGGCTACACCTTC.

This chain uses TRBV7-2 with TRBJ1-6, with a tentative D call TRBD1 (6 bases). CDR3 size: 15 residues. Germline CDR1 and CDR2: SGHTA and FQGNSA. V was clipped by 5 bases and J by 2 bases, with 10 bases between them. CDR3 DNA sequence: TGTGCCAGCAGCCATACAGGGACCTATAATTCACCCCTCCACTTT. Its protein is CASSHTGTYNSPLHF. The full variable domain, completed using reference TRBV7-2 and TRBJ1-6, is GAGVSQSPSNKVTEKGKDVELRCDPISGHTALYWYRQSLGQGLEFLIYFQGNSAPDKSGLPSDRFSAERTGGSVSTLTIQRTQQEDSAVYLCASSHTGTYNSPLHFGNGTRLTVT.

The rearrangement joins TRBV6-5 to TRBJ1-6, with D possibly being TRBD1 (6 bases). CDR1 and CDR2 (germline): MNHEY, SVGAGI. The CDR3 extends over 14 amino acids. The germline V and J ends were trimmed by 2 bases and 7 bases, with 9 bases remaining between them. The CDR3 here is CASSYGQGNSPLHF. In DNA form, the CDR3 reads TGTGCCAGCAGTTACGGGCAGGGGAATTCACCCCTCCACTTT.

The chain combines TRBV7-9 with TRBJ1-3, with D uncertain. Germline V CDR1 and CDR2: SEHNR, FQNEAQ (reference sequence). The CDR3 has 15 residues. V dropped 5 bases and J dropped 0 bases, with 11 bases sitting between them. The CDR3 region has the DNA TGTGCCAGCAGCCGTCGTACAGTCTCTGGAAACACCATATATTTT. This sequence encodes CASSRRTVSGNTIYF. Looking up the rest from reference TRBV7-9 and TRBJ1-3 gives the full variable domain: DTGVSQNPRHKITKRGQNVTFRCDPISEHNRLYWYRQTLGQGPEFLTYFQNEAQLEKSRLLSDRFSAERPKGSFSTLEIQRTEQGDSAMYLCASSRRTVSGNTIYFGEGSWLTVV.

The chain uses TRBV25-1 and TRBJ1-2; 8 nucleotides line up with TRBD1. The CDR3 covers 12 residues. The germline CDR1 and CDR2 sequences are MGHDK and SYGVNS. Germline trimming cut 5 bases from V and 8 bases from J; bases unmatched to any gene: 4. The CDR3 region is CASSRTGNGYTF. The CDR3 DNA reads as TGTGCCAGCAGTCGGACAGGGAACGGCTACACCTTC.